The clone carrying this T cell receptor (beta chain) was seen repeatedly, ten times or more. This entry is derived from a study of T cells in Graves' hyperthyroidism and ophthalmopathy. The CDR3 is made up of 14 amino acids. V lost 0 bases, J lost 0 bases, and 7 bases lay in between. Germline V CDR1 and CDR2: DFQATT, SNEGSKA (reference sequence). Amplification targeted TCR beta CDR3 regions from RNA transcripts. The TCR CDR3 first-round RT-PCR relied on the HTBI primer set. A single record per CDR3 protein comes from TCRdb applying MiXCR to the multiplex PCR reads. The data hold about 350,000 distinct CDR3 sequences, with 17% observed a single time.

The sample was blood. The sequence came from a woman aged 25 to 45 with Graves' hyperthyroidism that later progressed to Graves' ophthalmopathy. The chain carries TRBV20-1 and TRBJ2-3; the D is unclear. This chain's CDR3 is CSARDVDSTDTQYF. Here the CDR3 DNA reads TGCAGTGCTAGAGATGTGGACAGCACAGATACGCAGTATTTT.